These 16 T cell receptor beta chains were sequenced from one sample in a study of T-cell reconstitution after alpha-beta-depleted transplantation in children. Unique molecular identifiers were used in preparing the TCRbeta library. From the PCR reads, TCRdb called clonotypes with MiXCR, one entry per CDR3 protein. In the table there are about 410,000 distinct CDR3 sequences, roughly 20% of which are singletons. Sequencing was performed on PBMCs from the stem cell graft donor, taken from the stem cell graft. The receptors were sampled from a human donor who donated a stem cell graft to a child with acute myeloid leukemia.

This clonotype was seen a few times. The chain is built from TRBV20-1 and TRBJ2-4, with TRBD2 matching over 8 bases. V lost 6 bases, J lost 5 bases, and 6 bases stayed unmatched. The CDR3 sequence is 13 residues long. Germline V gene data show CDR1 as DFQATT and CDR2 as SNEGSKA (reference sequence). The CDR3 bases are TGCAGTGCCACCGGGGGGGGAGAAAACATTCAGTACTTC. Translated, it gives CSATGGGENIQYF.

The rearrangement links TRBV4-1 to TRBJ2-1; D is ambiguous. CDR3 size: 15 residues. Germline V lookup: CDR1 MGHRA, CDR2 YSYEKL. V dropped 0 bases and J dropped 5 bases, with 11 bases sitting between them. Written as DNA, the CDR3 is TGCGCCAGCAGCCAAGAGACTGCCCGGGACAATGAGCAGTTCTTC. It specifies CASSQETARDNEQFF.

The CDR3 loop is CSAPWASTDTQYF. The CDR3 nucleotides read TGCAGTGCCCCCTGGGCTAGCACAGATACGCAGTATTTT. V is TRBV20-1 and J is TRBJ2-3; D ambiguous. Germline V gene sequence: CDR1 DFQATT, CDR2 SNEGSKA (reference sequence). Trimming took 6 bases from V and 0 from J, leaving 10 bases between them. The CDR3 is 13 amino acids.

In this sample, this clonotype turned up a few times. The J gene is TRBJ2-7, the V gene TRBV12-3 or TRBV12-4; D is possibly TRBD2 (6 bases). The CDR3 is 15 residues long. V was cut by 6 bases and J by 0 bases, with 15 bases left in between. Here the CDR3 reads CASRVGRGSSYEQYF. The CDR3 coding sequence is TGTGCCAGCAGAGTCGGGAGAGGCAGCTCCTACGAGCAGTACTTC.

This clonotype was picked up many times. CDR3 DNA: TGCAGTGCTAGAGATCTGGCGGGAGCGTACCAAGAGACCCAGTACTTC. This encodes CSARDLAGAYQETQYF. The chain combines TRBV20-1 with TRBJ2-5, with 7 positions matching TRBD2. V lost 0 bases and J lost 0; bases outside the gene matches: 7. There are 16 residues in the CDR3. Germline CDR1 reads DFQATT; CDR2 reads SNEGSKA (reference sequence).

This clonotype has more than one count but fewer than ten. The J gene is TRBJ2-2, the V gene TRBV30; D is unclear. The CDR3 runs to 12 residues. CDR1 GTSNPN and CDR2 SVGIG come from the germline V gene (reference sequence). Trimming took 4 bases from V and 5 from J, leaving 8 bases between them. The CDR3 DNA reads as TGTGCCTGGACTAGTCGGACCGGGGAGCTGTTTTTT. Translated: CAWTSRTGELFF.

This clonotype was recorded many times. As DNA, the CDR3 is TGTGCCAGCAGCCCACCCGGGACAGGGCGGTACGAGCAGTACTTC. Translation: CASSPPGTGRYEQYF. V usage is TRBV5-6 and J usage is TRBJ2-7; 9 positions agree with TRBD1. Germline CDR1 reads SGHDT; CDR2 reads YYEEEE. V shed 4 bases and J 4 bases; nucleotides not matched to a gene: 9. The CDR3 has 15 amino acids.

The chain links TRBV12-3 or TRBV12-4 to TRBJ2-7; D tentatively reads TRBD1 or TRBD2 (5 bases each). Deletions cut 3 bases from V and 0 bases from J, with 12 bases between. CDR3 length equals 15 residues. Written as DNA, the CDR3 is TGTGCCAGCAGTTTTGGGGGAGAGAGCTCCTACGAGCAGTACTTC. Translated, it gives CASSFGGESSYEQYF.

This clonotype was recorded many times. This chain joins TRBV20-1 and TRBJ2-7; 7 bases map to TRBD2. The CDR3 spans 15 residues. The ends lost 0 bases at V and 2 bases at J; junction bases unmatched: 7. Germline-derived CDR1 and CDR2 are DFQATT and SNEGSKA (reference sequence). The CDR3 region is CSARDMRERPYEQYF. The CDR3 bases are TGCAGTGCTAGAGATATGCGGGAGCGCCCCTACGAGCAGTACTTC.

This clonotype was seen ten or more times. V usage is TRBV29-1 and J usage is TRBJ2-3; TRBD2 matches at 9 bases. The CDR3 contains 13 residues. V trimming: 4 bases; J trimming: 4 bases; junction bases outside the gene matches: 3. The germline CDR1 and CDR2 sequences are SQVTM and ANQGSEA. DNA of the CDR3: TGCAGCGTTGCGGCGGGAGGGTCAGATACGCAGTATTTT. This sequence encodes CSVAAGGSDTQYF.

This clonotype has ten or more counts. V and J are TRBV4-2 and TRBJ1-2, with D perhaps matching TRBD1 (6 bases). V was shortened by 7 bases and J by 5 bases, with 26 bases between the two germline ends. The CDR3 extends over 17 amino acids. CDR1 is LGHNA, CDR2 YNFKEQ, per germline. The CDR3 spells CASTPGTTIGESYGYTF. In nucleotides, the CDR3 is TGTGCCAGCACCCCCGGGACAACAATAGGGGAATCTTATGGCTACACCTTC.

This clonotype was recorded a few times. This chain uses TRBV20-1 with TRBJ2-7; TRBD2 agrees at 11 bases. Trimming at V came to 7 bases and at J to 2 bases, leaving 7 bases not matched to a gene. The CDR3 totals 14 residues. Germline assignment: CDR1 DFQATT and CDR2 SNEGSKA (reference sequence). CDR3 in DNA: TGCAGTGGGACTAGCGGGCATGAACCCTACGAGCAGTACTTC. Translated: CSGTSGHEPYEQYF.

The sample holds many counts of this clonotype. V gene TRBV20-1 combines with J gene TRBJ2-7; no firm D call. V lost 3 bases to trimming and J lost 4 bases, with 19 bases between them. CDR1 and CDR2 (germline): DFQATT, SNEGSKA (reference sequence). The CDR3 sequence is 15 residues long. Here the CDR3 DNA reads TGCAGTGCTAGTCCTCAAACCGGGTACTTGTACGAGCAGTACTTC. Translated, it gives CSASPQTGYLYEQYF.

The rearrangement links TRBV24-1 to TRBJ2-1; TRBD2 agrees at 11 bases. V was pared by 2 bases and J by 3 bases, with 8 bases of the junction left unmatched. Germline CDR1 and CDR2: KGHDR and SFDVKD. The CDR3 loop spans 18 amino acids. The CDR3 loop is CATSDSWSSGRYYNEQFF. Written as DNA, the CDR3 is TGTGCCACCAGTGATTCATGGTCTAGCGGGAGGTACTACAATGAGCAGTTCTTC.

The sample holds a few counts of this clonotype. The CDR3 coding sequence is TGTGCCAGCAGCTTCTCAGGGTTATCCTACAATGAGCAGTTCTTC. Its translation: CASSFSGLSYNEQFF. V and J are TRBV7-2 and TRBJ2-1; TRBD1 is a possible D gene (5 bases). The germline V gene encodes CDR1 SGHTA and CDR2 FQGNSA. Trimming took 3 bases from V and 1 from J, leaving 10 bases between them. The CDR3 extends over 15 amino acids. The whole variable domain, filled in from reference TRBV7-2 and TRBJ2-1, reads GAGVSQSPSNKVTEKGKDVELRCDPISGHTALYWYRQSLGQGLEFLIYFQGNSAPDKSGLPSDRFSAERTGGSVSTLTIQRTQQEDSAVYLCASSFSGLSYNEQFFGPGTRLTVL.

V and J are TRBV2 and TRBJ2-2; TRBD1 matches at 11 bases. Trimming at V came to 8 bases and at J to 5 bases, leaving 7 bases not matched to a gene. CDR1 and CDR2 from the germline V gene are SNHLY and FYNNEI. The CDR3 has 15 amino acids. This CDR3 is CASGGQGARTGELFF. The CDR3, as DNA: TGTGCCAGCGGAGGACAGGGGGCGCGGACCGGGGAGCTGTTTTTT.